The entry that follows covers one TCR beta chain sequence. Its target is not known. Germline CDR1 reads SQVTM; CDR2 reads ANQGSEA. This CDR3 comprises 13 residues. This entry comes from a study of cytomegalovirus exposure and HLA in healthy donors. Study-level points and caveats: Accurate prediction of most subjects' HLA-A and HLA-B alleles from TCR beta sequences was reported.

This PCR relied on a set of 60 Vbeta primers and 13 Jbeta primers. The protocol was immunoSEQ multiplex PCR, while the TCRdb copy is restricted to in-frame clones and leaves out a portion. The data contain a few hundred thousand clones, approximately 90% of them seen just once; the ten biggest clones take up roughly 2.3%. The chain combines TRBV29-1 with TRBJ2-5; possibly TRBD2 for D (5 bases). The DNA end is more similar to TRBJ2-7, so the J call may be wrong. The specimen sequenced was PBMCs. This receptor was obtained from a woman aged 18-30 years in good health and CMV-seronegative. The CDR3 DNA reads as TGCAGCGCCTCCGGGGTTAGCGCCTACGAGCAGTACTTC. Protein sequence: CSASGVSAYEQYF.